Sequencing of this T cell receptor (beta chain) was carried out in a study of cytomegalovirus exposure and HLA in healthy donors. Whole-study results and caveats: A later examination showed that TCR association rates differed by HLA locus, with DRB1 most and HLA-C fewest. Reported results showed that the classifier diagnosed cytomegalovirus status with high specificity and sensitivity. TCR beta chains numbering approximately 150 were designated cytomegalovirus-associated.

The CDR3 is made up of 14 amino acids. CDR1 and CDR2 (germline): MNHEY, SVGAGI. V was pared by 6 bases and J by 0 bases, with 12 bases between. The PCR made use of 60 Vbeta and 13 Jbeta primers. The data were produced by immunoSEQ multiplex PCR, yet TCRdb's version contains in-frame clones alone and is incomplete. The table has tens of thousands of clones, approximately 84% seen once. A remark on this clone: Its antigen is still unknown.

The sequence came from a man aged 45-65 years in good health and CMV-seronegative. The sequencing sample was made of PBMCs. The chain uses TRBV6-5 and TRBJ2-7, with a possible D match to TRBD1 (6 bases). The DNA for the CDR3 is TGTGCCAGCAGCCTTCGACAGGTCTCCTACGAGCAGTACTTC. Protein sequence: CASSLRQVSYEQYF.